The rows below give T cell receptor beta chains drawn from one sample of a study of blood T cell repertoires in COVID-19. Assay used: immunoSEQ multiplex PCR; TCRdb lists only in-frame clones, some missing. There are 90,000 to 150,000 clones in the sample; roughly 80% occur only once, and around 10% lies in the top ten. The sample consisted of peripheral blood. Every receptor here comes from a human donor in a cohort sampled during active COVID-19. The CDR3 runs from the conserved cysteine through the conserved F or W. The D gene is left open where the match is weak. Clone size is stated in some rows and not others, as once, few, many or a class when expanded.

D: -
V: TRBV3-1/TRBV3-2
size: -
J: TRBJ2-7
DNA: TGTGCCAGCAGCCAAGGAGCAGGGTCGTGGGAGCAGTACTTC
CDR3: CASSQGAGSWEQYF

D: TRBD1
V: TRBV2
size: -
J: TRBJ1-5
DNA: TGTGCCAGCAATGACGGACAGGGGGCTTATCAGCCCCAGCATTTT
CDR3: CASNDGQGAYQPQHF

D: TRBD1
V: TRBV28
size: -
J: TRBJ2-7
DNA: TGTGCCAGCAGTTCGCCGGGGACAGGGGCCTACGAGCAGTACTTC
CDR3: CASSSPGTGAYEQYF

D: -
V: TRBV10-3
size: -
J: TRBJ1-3
DNA: TGTGCCATCAGTGACCCGAACATCAACTCTGGAAACACCATATATTTT
CDR3: CAISDPNINSGNTIYF

D: -
V: TRBV3-1/TRBV3-2
size: -
J: TRBJ1-3
DNA: TGTGCCAGCAGCCAAGAATACAGGGTAAATGGAAACACCATATATTTT
CDR3: CASSQEYRVNGNTIYF

D: -
V: TRBV24-1
size: -
J: TRBJ1-2
DNA: TGTGCCACCAGTGATGAGGACTTCTATGGCTACACCTTC
CDR3: CATSDEDFYGYTF

D: -
V: TRBV14
size: -
J: TRBJ2-7
DNA: TGTGCCAGCAGCCAAGATGCCCGCGGGGAGCAGTACTTC
CDR3: CASSQDARGEQYF

D: -
V: TRBV12-3/TRBV12-4
size: -
J: TRBJ2-5
DNA: TGTGCCAGCAGTAACAGGTTCGAGACCCAGTACTTC
CDR3: CASSNRFETQYF

D: TRBD1
V: TRBV2
size: -
J: TRBJ1-1
DNA: TGTGCCAGCAGACAGGGGTTGGACACTGAAGCTTTCTTT
CDR3: CASRQGLDTEAFF

D: TRBD2
V: TRBV6-2/TRBV6-3
size: -
J: TRBJ2-4
DNA: TGTGCCAGCAGTTACGGCGGGGGGCTAAACATTCAGTACTTC
CDR3: CASSYGGGLNIQYF

D: -
V: TRBV4-1
size: -
J: TRBJ2-6
DNA: TGCGCCAGCAGCCAAGATGTCAGGGATGGGGCCCGCTCTGGGGCCAACGTCCTGACTTTC
CDR3: CASSQDVRDGARSGANVLTF

D: TRBD1
V: TRBV6-2/TRBV6-3
size: -
J: TRBJ1-5
DNA: TGTGCCAGCAGCCCTGGGACAGGGGGCTCATCGGGCAATCAGCCCCAGCATTTT
CDR3: CASSPGTGGSSGNQPQHF

D: -
V: TRBV1
size: -
J: TRBJ2-7
DNA: TGCACCAGCAGCCAAGATCTACAGGGGAGTACCTACGAGCAGTACTTC
CDR3: CTSSQDLQGSTYEQYF

D: TRBD1
V: TRBV7-9
size: -
J: TRBJ1-1
DNA: TGTGCCAGCAGCTTATATCCAGGGGGAAACACTGAAGCTTTCTTT
CDR3: CASSLYPGGNTEAFF

D: -
V: TRBV18
size: -
J: TRBJ1-1
DNA: TGTGCCAGCTCACGTTTTACACAGGATCAAGCTTTCTTT
CDR3: CASSRFTQDQAFF

D: TRBD1
V: TRBV7-2
size: few
J: TRBJ2-7
DNA: TGTGCCAGCAGCTTATCCGGGACAGGGGACGAGCAGTACTTC
CDR3: CASSLSGTGDEQYF